This paragraph reports one T cell receptor (beta chain). What it recognizes is unknown. Germline lookup yields CDR1 SEHNR and CDR2 FQNEAQ (reference sequence). CDR3 length: 16 residues. Trimming removed 5 bases from V and 0 bases from J, with 14 bases in between. This specimen comes from a study of CD8 T cells in ankylosing spondylitis. Findings of the study overall: The authors reported significant enrichment of disease-linked clones in matched ankylosing spondylitis synovial fluid. Clones linked with disease were CD8+ and fairly uncommon in the peripheral blood.

It was by quantitative 5'-RACE with molecular barcodes that TCR beta libraries were made. A single record per CDR3 protein comes from TCRdb applying MiXCR to the 5' RACE reads. The sample contains more than 150,000 distinct CDR3 sequences, 15% to 20% of which appear only once. This rearrangement joins TRBV7-9 to TRBJ2-1; D could derive from TRBD1 or TRBD2 (5 bases each). The receptor was derived from a male donor aged 5-30 years with ankylosing spondylitis or in good health (not recorded which). Sequenced material: blood, either unsorted or a sorted T cell fraction (not recorded which). CDR3 residues: CASSDRGRTSYNEQFF. CDR3 nucleotides: TGTGCCAGCAGCGATCGGGGACGGACCTCCTACAATGAGCAGTTCTTC.